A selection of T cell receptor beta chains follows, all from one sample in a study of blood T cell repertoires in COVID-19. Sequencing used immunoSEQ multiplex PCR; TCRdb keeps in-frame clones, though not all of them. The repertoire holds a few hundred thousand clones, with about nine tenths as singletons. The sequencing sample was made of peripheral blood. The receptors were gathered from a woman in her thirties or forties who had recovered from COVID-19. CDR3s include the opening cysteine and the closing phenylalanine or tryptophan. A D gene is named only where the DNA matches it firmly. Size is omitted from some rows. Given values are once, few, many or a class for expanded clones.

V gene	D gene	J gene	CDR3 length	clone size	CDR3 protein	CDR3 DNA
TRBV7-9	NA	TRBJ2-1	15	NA	CASSPPGTISNEQFF	TGTGCCAGCAGCCCCCCTGGGACAATATCCAATGAGCAGTTCTTC
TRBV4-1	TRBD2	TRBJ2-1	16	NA	CASSQASGGSYNEQFF	TGCGCCAGCAGCCAAGCCAGCGGGGGCTCCTACAATGAGCAGTTCTTC
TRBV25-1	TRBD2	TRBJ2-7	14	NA	CASQGTSGYYEQYF	TGTGCCAGCCAGGGGACTAGCGGCTACTACGAGCAGTACTTC
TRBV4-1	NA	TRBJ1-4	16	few	CASSQDGRAGREKLFF	TGCGCCAGCAGCCAAGATGGCCGGGCGGGGCGTGAAAAACTGTTTTTT
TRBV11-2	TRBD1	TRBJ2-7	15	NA	CASSYRQGAYDEQYF	TGTGCCAGCAGTTATCGACAGGGGGCTTACGACGAGCAGTACTTC
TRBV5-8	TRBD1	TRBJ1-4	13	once	CASSGDRWAKLFF	TGTGCCAGCAGCGGGGACAGATGGGCAAAACTGTTTTTT
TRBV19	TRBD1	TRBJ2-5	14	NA	CASSGTGGPETQYF	TGTGCCAGTAGTGGGACAGGGGGCCCAGAGACCCAGTACTTC
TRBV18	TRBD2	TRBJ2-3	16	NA	CASSPPNSGVGDTQYF	TGTGCCAGCTCACCACCCAATAGCGGGGTCGGAGATACGCAGTATTTT
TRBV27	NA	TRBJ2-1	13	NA	CASSLDYYNEQFF	TGTGCCAGCAGTCTGGACTATTACAATGAGCAGTTCTTC
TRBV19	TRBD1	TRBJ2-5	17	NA	CASSPPPGQGFSETQYF	TGTGCCAGTAGTCCCCCGCCGGGACAGGGATTTTCGGAGACCCAGTACTTC
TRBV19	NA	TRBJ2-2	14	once	CASSLDTNTGELFF	TGTGCCAGTAGCTTGGACACGAACACCGGGGAGCTGTTTTTT
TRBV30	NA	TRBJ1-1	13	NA	CAWSRAGNTEAFF	TGTGCCTGGTCGAGAGCGGGGAACACTGAAGCTTTCTTT
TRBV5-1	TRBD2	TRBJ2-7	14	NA	CASSLSGSPYEQYF	TGCGCCAGCAGCTTGAGCGGGAGTCCGTACGAGCAGTACTTC
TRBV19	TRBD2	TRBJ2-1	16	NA	CASSIEASGIYNEQFF	TGTGCCAGTAGTATAGAGGCTAGCGGGATATACAATGAGCAGTTCTTC
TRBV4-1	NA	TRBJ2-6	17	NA	CASSQIGGSSGANVLTF	TGCGCCAGCAGCCAAATAGGAGGAAGCTCTGGGGCCAACGTCCTGACTTTC
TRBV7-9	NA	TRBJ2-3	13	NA	CASSLDYPDTQYF	TGTGCCAGCAGCTTAGACTATCCAGATACGCAGTATTTT
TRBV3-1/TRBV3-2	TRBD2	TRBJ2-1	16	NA	CASSQGIQRELEEQFF	TGTGCCAGCAGCCAAGGGATCCAGCGGGAGTTGGAAGAGCAGTTCTTC
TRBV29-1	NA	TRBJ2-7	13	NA	CSVEDSGSYEQYF	TGCAGCGTTGAAGATAGCGGCAGCTACGAGCAGTACTTC
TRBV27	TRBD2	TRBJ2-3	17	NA	CASSLMQTSGSSDTQYF	TGTGCCAGCAGTTTAATGCAGACTAGCGGGAGTTCAGATACGCAGTATTTT
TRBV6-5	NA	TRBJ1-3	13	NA	CASISDGSGTIYF	TGTGCCAGCATCAGTGACGGGTCGGGGACCATATATTTT
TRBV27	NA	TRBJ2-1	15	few	CASSPLSGFVNEQFF	TGTGCCAGCAGTCCCCTGAGCGGGTTCGTCAATGAGCAGTTCTTC
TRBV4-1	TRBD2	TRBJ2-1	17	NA	CASSQGTGTSAYNEQFF	TGCGCCAGCAGCCAAGGAACCGGGACTAGCGCATACAATGAGCAGTTCTTC
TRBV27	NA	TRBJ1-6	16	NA	CASSWAGGVTDSPLHF	TGTGCCAGCAGTTGGGCGGGAGGTGTCACGGACTCACCCCTCCACTTT
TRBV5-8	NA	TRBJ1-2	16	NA	CASSLVVRHTNYGYTF	TGTGCCAGCAGCTTGGTGGTGCGACACACTAACTATGGCTACACCTTC
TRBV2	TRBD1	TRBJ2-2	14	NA	CASRDRESTGELFF	TGTGCCAGCAGAGACAGGGAGTCAACCGGGGAGCTGTTTTTT
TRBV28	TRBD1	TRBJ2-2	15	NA	CASSARDRGIGELFF	TGTGCCAGCAGTGCCCGGGACAGGGGAATCGGGGAGCTGTTTTTT
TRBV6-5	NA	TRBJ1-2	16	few	CASSSTGRGSGYGYTF	TGTGCCAGCAGTTCCACGGGCAGGGGATCAGGCTATGGCTACACCTTC
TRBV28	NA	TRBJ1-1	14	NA	CASSAPTGNTEAFF	TGTGCCAGCAGTGCCCCTACAGGGAACACTGAAGCTTTCTTT
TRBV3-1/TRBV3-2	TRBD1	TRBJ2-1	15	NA	CASSQMTGVGNEQFF	TGTGCCAGCAGCCAAATGACAGGGGTGGGCAATGAGCAGTTCTTC
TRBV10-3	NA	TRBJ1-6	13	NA	CAIRDNEDTPLHF	TGTGCCATCAGGGACAACGAGGACACACCCCTCCACTTT
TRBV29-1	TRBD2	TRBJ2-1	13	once	CSVEGTRYNEQFF	TGCAGCGTTGAGGGGACTAGATACAATGAGCAGTTCTTC
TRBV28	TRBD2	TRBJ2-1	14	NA	CATGLAGVDNEQFF	TGTGCCACGGGCCTAGCGGGAGTCGACAATGAGCAGTTCTTC
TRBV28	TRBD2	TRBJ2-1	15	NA	CASSSGAGARDEQFF	TGTGCCAGCAGTTCGGGAGCGGGAGCGAGGGATGAGCAGTTCTTC
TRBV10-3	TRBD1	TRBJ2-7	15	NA	CATGDRDRGLLEQYF	TGTGCCACAGGAGACCGGGACAGGGGGCTATTAGAGCAGTACTTC
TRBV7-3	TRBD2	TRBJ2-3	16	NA	CASSLGTSGNTDTQYF	TGTGCCAGCAGCTTAGGGACTAGCGGGAACACAGATACGCAGTATTTT
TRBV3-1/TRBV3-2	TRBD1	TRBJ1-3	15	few	CASSRTGEFGNTIYF	TGTGCCAGCAGCCGGACAGGGGAATTTGGTAACACCATATATTTT
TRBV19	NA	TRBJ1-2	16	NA	CASSPDDSYPNYGYTF	TGTGCCAGTAGCCCCGATGACAGTTATCCTAACTATGGCTACACCTTC
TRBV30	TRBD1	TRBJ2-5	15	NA	CAWSGAETGKETQYF	TGTGCCTGGAGCGGGGCCGAGACAGGGAAAGAGACCCAGTACTTC
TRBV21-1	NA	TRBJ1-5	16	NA	CASSKAGHHSNQPQHF	TGTGCCAGCAGCAAAGCTGGGCACCATAGCAATCAGCCCCAGCATTTT
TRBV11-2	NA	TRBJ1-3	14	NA	CASSLGSSGNTIYF	TGTGCCAGCAGCCTCGGGTCCTCTGGAAACACCATATATTTT
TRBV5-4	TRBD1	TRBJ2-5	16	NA	CASSGRGTGPQETQYF	TGTGCCAGCAGCGGGAGAGGGACAGGGCCCCAAGAGACCCAGTACTTC